One sample yielded the 24 T cell receptor beta chains listed below, sequenced in a study of blood T cell repertoires in COVID-19. The data were produced by immunoSEQ multiplex PCR, yet TCRdb's version contains in-frame clones alone and is incomplete. The sample shows 55,000 to 65,000 clones, roughly four fifths of them seen only once. The sample taken for sequencing was peripheral blood. The receptor set was obtained from a man aged 60 to 75 with COVID-19, enrolled during active disease.

CDR3 amino acids: CASMERRSSGANVLTF. Written as DNA, the CDR3 is TGTGCCAGCATGGAGCGGCGTAGCTCTGGGGCCAACGTCCTGACTTTC. The chain is built from TRBV11-3 and TRBJ2-6; a possible D gene is TRBD2 (5 bases). The germline CDR1 and CDR2 sequences are SGHNT and YENEEA. The CDR3 runs 16 residues. The V end was cut by 7 bases, the J end by 0 bases, with 13 bases between.

The J gene is TRBJ2-3, the V gene TRBV4-1, with 10 positions matching TRBD1. CDR1 is MGHRA and CDR2 is YSYEKL in the germline V gene. This CDR3 comprises 16 residues. J lost 6 bases, V lost 3 bases, and 9 bases had no gene match. Here the CDR3 reads CASSHRIGQGDDTQYF. CDR3 nucleotide sequence: TGCGCCAGCAGCCATAGAATCGGACAGGGGGACGATACGCAGTATTTT.

V is TRBV7-3 and J is TRBJ1-1; D gene unclear. CDR1 is SGHTA, CDR2 FQGTGA, per germline. The CDR3 covers 13 residues. Trimming removed 5 bases at V and 7 bases at J, with 14 bases between. The DNA for the CDR3 is TGTGCCAGCAGCGCCCGGCCGGGGAATGAAGCTTTCTTT. Residues: CASSARPGNEAFF.

The chain employs TRBV2 and TRBJ1-1, with TRBD1 as a possible D gene (6 bases). Germline-derived CDR1 and CDR2 are SNHLY and FYNNEI. The CDR3 spans 13 residues. V lost 6 bases and J lost 8, with 16 bases in between. The chain's CDR3 is CASRESTGGEAFF. In nucleotides, the CDR3 is TGTGCCAGCAGGGAATCGACAGGTGGCGAAGCTTTCTTT.

The chain joins TRBV27 to TRBJ2-7, with D tentatively TRBD1 (6 bases). Between the trimmed V and J ends, which lost 3 bases and 4 bases, there was a span of 13 bases. There are 14 residues in the CDR3. Germline V gives CDR1 MNHEY, CDR2 SMNVEV (reference sequence). The CDR3 DNA is TGTGCCAGCAGTTTTCAGGGGCTTTTATACGAGCAGTACTTC. Encoded protein: CASSFQGLLYEQYF.

The genes are TRBV6-4 and TRBJ2-1; 9 positions match TRBD2. V shed 5 bases and J 9 bases; nucleotides not matched to a gene: 8. The CDR3 sequence is 14 residues long. Per germline, CDR1 MRHNA and CDR2 SNTAGT. Here the CDR3 reads CASSPLAGVGEQFF. CDR3 nucleotide sequence: TGTGCCAGCAGTCCTTTAGCGGGGGTCGGTGAGCAGTTCTTC.

The rearrangement uses TRBV18 and TRBJ2-3; 9 bases align to TRBD1. Unmatched junction bases numbered 6, after V lost 4 bases and J lost 4 bases. From germline, CDR1 is KGHSH and CDR2 LQKENI. This CDR3 is 15 amino acids long. The DNA of the CDR3 is TGTGCCAGCTCACAGAGGACAGGGGAAGCAGATACGCAGTATTTT. The encoded protein is CASSQRTGEADTQYF.

Concerning this clone itself: The identical CDR3 is also encoded by other nucleotide sequences in the sample. V gene TRBV6-5 combines with J gene TRBJ2-7; D not certain. V was cut by 6 bases and J by 5 bases, with 11 bases left in between. Germline CDR1 and CDR2: MNHEY and SVGAGI. This CDR3 region has 12 residues. CDR3 protein: CASRGNTDEQYF. In nucleotides, the CDR3 is TGTGCCAGCAGGGGCAATACGGACGAGCAGTACTTC.

The chain is built from TRBV7-9 and TRBJ2-7; TRBD1 aligns across 8 bases. Per germline, CDR1 SEHNR and CDR2 FQNEAQ (reference sequence). The CDR3 is made up of 14 amino acids. Trimming took 5 bases from V and 4 from J; bases not matched to a gene: 7. CDR3 protein: CASSPRTGKYEQYF. CDR3 bases: TGTGCCAGCAGCCCCCGGACAGGGAAGTACGAGCAGTACTTC.

The rearrangement links TRBV7-3 to TRBJ1-6, with D uncertain. CDR1 is SGHTA and CDR2 is FQGTGA in the germline V gene. Trimming shortened V by 2 bases and J by 6 bases, and 5 bases separated the two germline ends. The CDR3 is 13 residues long. The CDR3 DNA follows: TGTGCCAGCAGCTTATCTAGTAATTCACCCCTCCACTTT. As protein: CASSLSSNSPLHF. Combining the CDR3 with reference TRBV7-3 and TRBJ1-6 gives the whole variable domain GAGVSQTPSNKVTEKGKYVELRCDPISGHTALYWYRQSLGQGPEFLIYFQGTGAADDSGLPNDRFFAVRPEGSVSTLKIQRTERGDSAVYLCASSLSSNSPLHFGNGTRLTVT.

V is TRBV18 and J is TRBJ1-1; D is uncertain. Trimming took 2 bases from V and 2 from J, leaving 6 bases between them. This CDR3 is built from 13 residues. Germline values: CDR1 KGHSH, CDR2 LQKENI. As DNA, the CDR3 is TGTGCCAGCTCACCAACAGCAAACACTGAAGCTTTCTTT. Its protein product is CASSPTANTEAFF. Combining the CDR3 with reference TRBV18 and TRBJ1-1 gives the whole variable domain NAGVMQNPRHLVRRRGQEARLRCSPMKGHSHVYWYRQLPEEGLKFMVYLQKENIIDESGMPKERFSAEFPKEGPSILRIQQVVRGDSAAYFCASSPTANTEAFFGQGTRLTVV.

V usage is TRBV24-1 and J usage is TRBJ2-3, with 12 bases aligning to TRBD2. Germline CDR1 reads KGHDR; CDR2 reads SFDVKD. The CDR3 totals 15 residues. V dropped 5 bases and J dropped 6; count of bases not matched to a gene: 5. In DNA form, the CDR3 reads TGTGCCACCAGTGTCGGGACTAGCGGGTCGGATACGCAGTATTTT. Protein: CATSVGTSGSDTQYF.

The chain combines TRBV9 with TRBJ2-5, with D perhaps TRBD1 (5 bases). V was cut by 4 bases and J by 5 bases, with 12 bases left in between. This CDR3 has 13 amino acids. Germline CDR1 reads SGDLS; CDR2 reads YYNGEE. CDR3 protein: CASSPPQGETQYF. CDR3 bases: TGTGCCAGCAGCCCCCCTCAGGGCGAGACCCAGTACTTC.

This CDR3 is CASSLGPDTGYTF. In DNA, the CDR3 is TGTGCCAGCAGCTTAGGCCCGGACACTGGCTACACCTTC. V gene TRBV11-1 combines with J gene TRBJ1-2, with D possibly TRBD1 on 5 matching bases. V was cut by 1 base and J by 7 bases, with 10 bases left in between. This CDR3 spans 13 amino acids. CDR1 is SGHAT, CDR2 FQDESV, per germline (reference sequence). Variable domain in full (rest from reference TRBV11-1 and TRBJ1-2): EAEVAQSPRYKITEKSQAVAFWCDPISGHATLYWYRQILGQGPELLVQFQDESVVDDSQLPKDRFSAERLKGVDSTLKIQPAELGDSAMYLCASSLGPDTGYTFGSGTRLTVV.

V is TRBV19 and J is TRBJ2-7; TRBD1 might be the D (5 bases). The CDR3 has 14 amino acids. The V end was cut by 5 bases, the J end by 2 bases, with 13 bases between. Germline loops: CDR1 LNHDA, CDR2 SQIVND (reference sequence). CDR3 sequence: CASSARQYPYEQYF. CDR3 nucleotide sequence: TGTGCCAGTAGTGCCCGACAGTATCCCTACGAGCAGTACTTC.

The chain uses TRBV18 and TRBJ1-5; tentatively, D is TRBD1 (6 bases). Trimming cost V 3 bases and J 9 bases, with 15 bases left between them. CDR3 length equals 14 residues. The germline V gene has CDR1 KGHSH and CDR2 LQKENI. The CDR3 DNA sequence: TGTGCCAGCTCACCTGGACAAGTAGGGGGGCCCCAGCATTTT. This gives the protein CASSPGQVGGPQHF.

The chain is built from TRBV30 and TRBJ2-2; D may be TRBD1 (5 bases). CDR3 length: 12 amino acids. V was clipped by 3 bases and J by 3 bases, with 5 bases between them. CDR1 and CDR2 from the germline V gene are GTSNPN and SVGIG (reference sequence). Here the CDR3 DNA reads TGTGCCTGGAGAGGGGACACCGGGGAGCTGTTTTTT. Protein sequence: CAWRGDTGELFF.

The V and J genes are TRBV5-6 and TRBJ2-7; 9 nucleotides match TRBD2. V lost 0 bases to trimming and J lost 7 bases; unmatched junction nucleotides: 11. In germline, CDR1 is SGHDT, CDR2 YYEEEE. This CDR3 is built from 16 residues. The CDR3: CASSLGVVAGVWEQYF. CDR3 DNA: TGTGCCAGCAGCTTGGGCGTGGTAGCGGGAGTTTGGGAGCAGTACTTC.

The V gene is TRBV2, the J gene TRBJ2-7, with a possible D match to TRBD2 (6 bases). This CDR3 spans 16 amino acids. Trimming removed 6 bases at V and 4 bases at J, with 22 bases between. CDR1 is SNHLY and CDR2 is FYNNEI in the germline V gene. The CDR3 DNA is TGTGCCAGCAGAGCCACTAGCAGGCCCGCCGGTTACGAGCAGTACTTC. Its translation is CASRATSRPAGYEQYF.

The J gene is TRBJ1-1, the V gene TRBV10-2; the D gene is possibly TRBD1 (5 bases). Trimming removed 6 bases at V and 0 bases at J, with 11 bases between. The germline V gene has CDR1 WSHSY and CDR2 SAAADI. CDR3 length: 14 amino acids. The CDR3 sequence: CASSRTQMNTEAFF. The CDR3 DNA is TGCGCCAGCAGCCGGACACAAATGAACACTGAAGCTTTCTTT.

The V gene is TRBV2, the J gene TRBJ1-2; D may be TRBD1 (5 bases). Germline CDR1 reads SNHLY; CDR2 reads FYNNEI. The CDR3 loop spans 12 amino acids. V lost 6 bases to trimming and J lost 4 bases, with 9 bases between them. CDR3 in DNA: TGTGCCAGCAGGGGGACTATCTATGGCTACACCTTC. Translated: CASRGTIYGYTF.

The gene calls are TRBV7-2 and TRBJ1-5, with 8 bases matching TRBD1. The CDR3 contains 15 residues. V shed 5 bases, J shed 6 bases, and the junction held 9 bases outside the gene matches. Per the germline V gene, CDR1 is SGHTA and CDR2 is FQGNSA. As DNA, the CDR3 is TGTGCCAGCAGCCTCGCCGGAGACAGGGGTCAGCCCCAGCATTTT. This encodes CASSLAGDRGQPQHF.

The chain employs TRBV20-1 and TRBJ1-6, with a possible D match to TRBD1 (6 bases). This CDR3 comprises 15 residues. The V gene lost 3 bases and the J gene lost 0 bases, with 9 bases spanning the gap. The germline V gene encodes CDR1 DFQATT and CDR2 SNEGSKA (reference sequence). DNA for the CDR3: TGCAGTGCTAGTACAGGGAGCTCCTATAATTCACCCCTCCACTTT. It encodes CSASTGSSYNSPLHF.

The chain couples TRBV19 to TRBJ2-5; TRBD1 aligns across 8 bases. The ends lost 6 bases at V and 4 bases at J; junction bases unmatched: 7. CDR1 and CDR2 from the germline V gene are LNHDA and SQIVND (reference sequence). The CDR3 spans 14 residues. Here the CDR3 reads CASSGQGVRETQYF. In DNA, the CDR3 is TGTGCCAGTAGCGGACAGGGAGTGAGAGAGACCCAGTACTTC.